This passage covers 10 T cell receptor beta chains from one sample sequenced in a study of T cell responses to AZD1222 COVID-19 vaccine. Assay: immunoSEQ multiplex PCR; the TCRdb copy retains only in-frame clones and omits some. The top ten hold roughly 3.5% of the sample, which has around 140,000 clones, around 93% seen once. Sequencing was performed on peripheral blood, taken 28 days after the second AZD1222 dose. These receptors came from an adult who received the AZD1222 COVID-19 vaccine.

The chain employs TRBV29-1 and TRBJ2-7; 9 positions match TRBD1. Trimming took 2 bases from V and 2 from J; bases not matched to a gene: 10. This CDR3 is built from 16 residues. Germline CDR1 and CDR2: SQVTM and ANQGSEA. The CDR3 reads CSVEPPDRGRAYEQYF. The CDR3 DNA follows: TGCAGCGTTGAACCTCCGGACAGGGGTAGGGCCTACGAGCAGTACTTC.

The chain uses TRBV5-1 and TRBJ2-5; TRBD2 matches at 9 bases. V trimming: 4 bases; J trimming: 5 bases; junction bases outside the gene matches: 9. Germline values: CDR1 SGHRS, CDR2 YFSETQ. The CDR3 is 15 residues long. CDR3: CASSHEGLAYETQYF. The CDR3 DNA is TGCGCCAGCAGCCATGAAGGACTAGCGTATGAGACCCAGTACTTC.

This chain links TRBV28 with TRBJ2-1; 8 bases fit TRBD2. There are 12 residues in the CDR3. Germline V gene data show CDR1 as MDHEN and CDR2 as SYDVKM. After removal of 6 bases from V and 14 bases from J, the junction contained 9 bases not matched to a gene. The CDR3 spells CASRLPSGGEFF. The CDR3 DNA follows: TGTGCCAGCAGGCTACCCTCGGGGGGGGAGTTCTTC.

This rearrangement joins TRBV21-1 to TRBJ2-7; no DNA check was done on the table's D call, TRBD1. TRBV21-1 is labeled a pseudogene. The CDR3 has 12 amino acids. The DNA of the CDR3 is TGTGCCCCAGGGGGGAGTTCCTACGAGCAGTACTTC. Its translation is CAPGGSSYEQYF.

This clone occurred a few times. This sequence joins TRBV30 and TRBJ2-1; the D gene could be TRBD1 or TRBD2 (5 bases each). V lost 0 bases and J 10 bases, leaving 16 bases between the germline ends. The V gene's germline CDR1 is GTSNPN and CDR2 SVGIG (reference sequence). This CDR3 has 14 residues. The CDR3: CAWSVGGRGGEQFF. The CDR3 DNA reads TGTGCCTGGAGTGTAGGTGGTCGGGGCGGCGAGCAGTTCTTC.

The J gene is TRBJ1-6, the V gene TRBV7-9; a possible D gene is TRBD1 (5 bases). The germline V gene encodes CDR1 SEHNR and CDR2 FQNEAQ (reference sequence). Deletions cut 1 base from V and 10 bases from J, with 11 bases between. This CDR3 has 14 residues. DNA for the CDR3: TGTGCCAGCAGCTTAGAAGGGGTGAGGTCACCCCTCCACTTT. Protein product: CASSLEGVRSPLHF.

V and J are TRBV6-6 and TRBJ2-3; D is uncertain. The CDR3 spans 14 residues. CDR1 is MNHNY, CDR2 SVGAGI, per germline (reference sequence). V was cut by 2 bases and J by 0 bases, with 6 bases left in between. CDR3 coding DNA: TGTGCCAGCAGTTACCGATCTAGCACAGATACGCAGTATTTT. Translating gives CASSYRSSTDTQYF.

The rearrangement uses TRBV27 and TRBJ1-5; unclear D gene. Germline CDR1 MNHEY, CDR2 SMNVEV (reference sequence). The V end lost 2 bases, the J end lost 1 base, and 21 bases lay between the germline ends. CDR3 size: 19 residues. For the CDR3, the DNA is TGTGCCAGCAGTTTAGGAAGGCCGCCAGAAGCCGGGAGCAATCAGCCCCAGCATTTT. This sequence encodes CASSLGRPPEAGSNQPQHF.

V gene TRBV19 combines with J gene TRBJ1-1; 7 nucleotides match TRBD1. Unmatched junction bases numbered 10, after V lost 7 bases and J lost 11 bases. Germline values: CDR1 LNHDA, CDR2 SQIVND (reference sequence). The CDR3 runs 12 residues. The CDR3 DNA follows: TGTGCCAGTAATTTCAGACAGGGCGCGGCTTTCTTT. It yields the protein CASNFRQGAAFF.

V usage is TRBV19 and J usage is TRBJ1-2; D uncertain. Germline V CDR1 and CDR2: LNHDA, SQIVND (reference sequence). The CDR3 has 13 residues. V lost 3 bases to trimming and J lost 3 bases, with 8 bases between them. The CDR3 here is CASSISEDYGYTF. CDR3 DNA: TGTGCCAGTAGTATTTCAGAGGACTATGGCTACACCTTC. The variable domain in full, completed from reference TRBV19 and TRBJ1-2, reads DGGITQSPKYLFRKEGQNVTLSCEQNLNHDAMYWYRQDPGQGLRLIYYSQIVNDFQKGDIAEGYSVSREKKESFPLTVTSAQKNPTAFYLCASSISEDYGYTFGSGTRLTVV.